This T cell receptor (beta chain) derives from a study of metastatic and nonmetastatic thyroid tumors. Patients underwent thyroid surgery, and none had received any treatment before it. TCRdb re-called the PCR reads via MiXCR. The table has about 45,000 clones, approximately 4.1% seen once. This clone was observed many times. The CDR3 runs to 13 residues. Germline CDR1 and CDR2: ENHRY and SYGVKD. The ends lost 10 bases at V and 5 bases at J; junction bases unmatched: 8. The source of this sequence is a female donor with papillary thyroid cancer or a benign thyroid nodule (not recorded which). Some clones in this sample may be carry-over from other donors' samples. V is TRBV10-3 and J is TRBJ2-1; 7 bases line up with TRBD2. Sequencing was done on a sample of blood. The CDR3 DNA reads as TGTGCCACCCACGGGACTACTAACAATGAGCAGTTCTTC. The encoded protein is CATHGTTNNEQFF.